This section outlines one T cell receptor beta chain sequence together with its context. Germline V gene data show CDR1 as MDHEN and CDR2 as SYDVKM. The CDR3 loop spans 15 amino acids. Trimming removed 5 bases from V and 14 bases from J; junction bases left unmatched: 11. These data originate in a study of blood T cell repertoires in COVID-19. For the study at large: Specimens from acute and convalescent COVID-19 originated in the United States, Italy and Spain.

Per the study methods: Reference gene primer amplification gave estimated nucleated cell counts. TCRdb's copy holds only in-frame clones and misses some; the assay was immunoSEQ multiplex PCR. Clonal size and the V and J genes are those of that table, whereas D and trimming came from the DNA. The sample contains some 26,000 clones, 82% of which appear only once. The V and J genes are TRBV28 and TRBJ2-1; 14 bases match TRBD2. The clonotype originates from a man older than 75 with active or convalescent COVID-19. Material for sequencing was peripheral blood. The CDR3 spells CASSTTLTSGRGEFF. In nucleotides, the CDR3 is TGTGCCAGCAGTACTACCCTGACTAGCGGGAGGGGCGAGTTCTTC.